These 24 T cell receptor beta chains share one sample of origin, sequenced in a study of T-cell reconstitution after alpha-beta-depleted transplantation in children. Unique molecular identifiers were incorporated into the prepared TCRbeta library. TCRdb processed the PCR reads anew with MiXCR; each CDR3 protein has one entry. The sample has around 16,000 distinct CDR3 sequences; under 6.5% are singletons. This specimen was PBMCs, taken before TCRalphabeta/CD19-depleted stem cell transplant. These TCRs come from a boy aged 5-17 years with acute lymphoblastic leukemia, due to receive a stem cell transplant.

This clonotype is medium-sized (0.01 to 0.1%) in the sample. The J gene is TRBJ2-7, the V gene TRBV6-5, with a possible D match to TRBD1 (6 bases). The CDR3 totals 11 residues. Trimming left V 10 bases short and J 3 bases short, with 10 bases between. Germline V gene lookup returns CDR1 MNHEY and CDR2 SVGAGI. The CDR3 DNA reads TGTGCCAACCGACAGGACTACGAGCAGTACTTC. Amino acids: CANRQDYEQYF.

This clonotype was detected many times. The rearrangement joins TRBV20-1 to TRBJ1-1; 10 bases line up with TRBD1. Germline V gene lookup returns CDR1 DFQATT and CDR2 SNEGSKA (reference sequence). CDR3 length: 12 residues. Trimming cost V 4 bases and J 7 bases; bases outside gene matches: 3. The CDR3 region has the DNA TGCAGTGCTATGACAGGGGGCGATGAAGCTTTCTTT. Translated, it gives CSAMTGGDEAFF.

There are many counts of this clonotype. CDR3 coding DNA: TGTGCCAGCAGCCAGGCCTTACAAATCTCCTACAATGAGCAGTTCTTC. It specifies CASSQALQISYNEQFF. The chain couples TRBV13 to TRBJ2-1, with D unclear. Trimming took 5 bases from V and 0 from J, leaving 14 bases between them. This CDR3 comprises 16 residues. Looked up from germline, CDR1 is PRHDT and CDR2 is FYEKMQ (reference sequence).

This clonotype was seen repeatedly, ten times or more. This sequence joins TRBV4-2 and TRBJ2-7; D unclear. Germline V lookup: CDR1 LGHNA, CDR2 YNFKEQ. The V end lost 4 bases, the J end lost 6 bases, and 16 bases lay between the germline ends. This CDR3 is 14 amino acids long. The CDR3 spells CASSPQFVLVEQYF. In nucleotides, the CDR3 is TGTGCCAGCAGCCCCCAGTTTGTATTGGTCGAGCAGTACTTC.

This clonotype was counted many times. The chain carries TRBV3-1 and TRBJ1-6, with D perhaps TRBD1 (6 bases). The V and J ends lost 2 bases and 7 bases respectively, with 15 bases between them. CDR1 and CDR2 from the germline V gene are LGHDT and YNNKEL (reference sequence). The CDR3 runs 16 residues. This chain's CDR3 is CASSQFSGARNSPLHF. CDR3 nucleotide sequence: TGTGCCAGCAGCCAATTCTCGGGGGCGCGCAATTCACCCCTCCACTTT.

This clonotype was counted many times. The chain carries TRBV2 and TRBJ2-7; 9 bases line up with TRBD1. This CDR3 contains 15 residues. Germline V gene sequence: CDR1 SNHLY, CDR2 FYNNEI. Germline trimming cut 6 bases from V and 4 bases from J; bases unmatched to any gene: 10. This chain's CDR3 is CASRTPGQGLYEQYF. In DNA, the CDR3 is TGTGCCAGCAGGACCCCGGGACAGGGTCTTTACGAGCAGTACTTC.

This clonotype came up many times. The genes are TRBV12-3 or TRBV12-4 and TRBJ1-4; D is unresolved. This CDR3 comprises 17 residues. Between the trimmed V and J ends, which lost 5 bases and 0 bases, there was a span of 16 bases. The CDR3 DNA is TGTGCCAGCAGTAACGACCCTTACAGTGCAACTAATGAAAAACTGTTTTTT. Translation gives CASSNDPYSATNEKLFF.

This clonotype occurred many times. This rearrangement joins TRBV18 to TRBJ1-1; D ambiguous. The germline V gene has CDR1 KGHSH and CDR2 LQKENI. V lost 3 bases and J lost 2, with 7 bases in between. This CDR3 has 13 amino acids. Here the CDR3 reads CASSPQRNTEAFF. The CDR3 bases are TGTGCCAGCTCACCTCAAAGAAACACTGAAGCTTTCTTT.

This clonotype was counted at least ten times. The chain joins TRBV6-1 to TRBJ1-2; a weak D match, TRBD1 (5 bases). The CDR3 runs 16 residues. The V end lost 4 bases, the J end lost 4 bases, and 19 bases lay between the germline ends. The V gene's germline CDR1 is MNHNS and CDR2 SASEGT. The chain's CDR3 is CASSGQTPNMFYGYTF. In DNA form, the CDR3 reads TGTGCCAGCAGTGGACAGACCCCTAATATGTTCTATGGCTACACCTTC.

This clonotype was counted many times. The chain uses TRBV27 and TRBJ1-2; possibly TRBD1 for D (5 bases). CDR3 length: 15 residues. The germline V gene has CDR1 MNHEY and CDR2 SMNVEV (reference sequence). Trimming took off 6 bases at V and 6 bases at J, with 20 bases between the two ends. CDR3 protein: CASSPTFGAFDGYTF. CDR3 nucleotides: TGTGCCAGCAGCCCTACCTTTGGGGCCTTCGATGGCTACACCTTC.

This clonotype came up many times. This rearrangement joins TRBV19 to TRBJ1-1; D call uncertain. CDR1 and CDR2 (germline): LNHDA, SQIVND (reference sequence). The CDR3 has 14 residues. V lost 1 base and J 1 base, leaving 7 bases between the germline ends. This CDR3 reads CASSIVTGNTEAFF. CDR3 sequence (DNA): TGTGCCAGTAGTATAGTGACGGGGAACACTGAAGCTTTCTTT. Based on the CDR3 plus reference TRBV19 and TRBJ1-1, the full variable domain is DGGITQSPKYLFRKEGQNVTLSCEQNLNHDAMYWYRQDPGQGLRLIYYSQIVNDFQKGDIAEGYSVSREKKESFPLTVTSAQKNPTAFYLCASSIVTGNTEAFFGQGTRLTVV.

This clonotype was seen at least ten times. The CDR3 sequence is CASSQGLGSSYEQYF. Here the CDR3 DNA reads TGCGCCAGCAGCCAAGGGCTTGGGAGCTCCTACGAGCAGTACTTC. The V gene is TRBV4-1, the J gene TRBJ2-7; maybe TRBD2 (5 bases). Germline CDR1 and CDR2: MGHRA and YSYEKL. Trimming took off 1 base at V and 0 bases at J, with 10 bases between the two ends. The CDR3 extends over 15 amino acids.

This clonotype was counted ten times or more. The chain joins TRBV6-5 to TRBJ1-2; D is uncertain. CDR3 size: 16 residues. CDR1 and CDR2 from the germline V gene are MNHEY and SVGAGI. V lost 0 bases and J lost 3, with 14 bases in between. In DNA, the CDR3 is TGTGCCAGCAGTTACTCGTGGATGGCGCGGGACTATGGCTACACCTTC. Translating it yields CASSYSWMARDYGYTF.

This clonotype has a count of ten or more. The rearrangement links TRBV15 to TRBJ2-3, with 7 positions matching TRBD1. With V trimmed by 5 bases and J by 3 bases, 8 bases remained unmatched. Germline-derived CDR1 and CDR2 are LNHNV and YYDKDF (reference sequence). CDR3 length: 15 amino acids. The CDR3 region is CATSPNRGGTDTQYF. CDR3 nucleotide sequence: TGTGCCACCAGCCCAAACAGGGGTGGGACAGATACGCAGTATTTT.

This clonotype appeared many times. The chain couples TRBV30 to TRBJ1-1, with D perhaps TRBD1 (6 bases). The CDR3 loop spans 12 amino acids. Trimming cost V 1 base and J 6 bases, with 9 bases left between them. Germline assignment: CDR1 GTSNPN and CDR2 SVGIG (reference sequence). CDR3 bases: TGTGCCTGGAGTGACAGGGTACCTGAAGCTTTCTTT. This sequence encodes CAWSDRVPEAFF.

Sample share makes this clonotype medium-sized. The chain couples TRBV10-3 to TRBJ2-2; possibly TRBD2 for D (6 bases). The CDR3 totals 17 residues. CDR1 ENHRY and CDR2 SYGVKD come from the germline V gene. V lost 8 bases to trimming and J lost 3 bases, with 22 bases between them. The CDR3 DNA reads TGTGCCATCTCTAGCGCTTACGCTGGGACGGACACCGGGGAGCTGTTTTTT. This encodes CAISSAYAGTDTGELFF.

This clonotype was found many times. The rearrangement links TRBV28 to TRBJ2-1; 12 bases agree with TRBD2. With 7 bases clipped from V and 4 bases from J, the junction kept 5 bases outside the gene matches. Germline CDR1 and CDR2: MDHEN and SYDVKM. This CDR3 is 15 amino acids long. The CDR3 loop reads CASISSGRAYNEQFF. CDR3 in DNA: TGTGCCAGCATTTCTAGCGGGAGGGCGTACAATGAGCAGTTCTTC.

Ten or more counts support this clonotype. The chain is built from TRBV6-2 or TRBV6-3 and TRBJ2-2; TRBD2 matches 12 bases. After removal of 5 bases from V and 8 bases from J, the junction contained 3 bases not matched to a gene. The CDR3 length is 14 residues. CDR1 is MNHEY and CDR2 is SVGEGT in the germline V gene. CDR3 loop: CASSLAGGIGELFF. The CDR3 DNA reads TGTGCCAGCAGTCTAGCGGGGGGGATAGGGGAGCTGTTTTTT.

This clonotype showed up many times. The V call is TRBV3-1, the J call TRBJ2-2; a weak D match, TRBD2 (6 bases). Germline CDR1 and CDR2: LGHDT and YNNKEL (reference sequence). V shed 3 bases and J shed 5 bases, with 10 bases lying between them. The CDR3 covers 14 residues. The CDR3 region is CASSQVGGTGELFF. The CDR3 DNA reads as TGTGCCAGCAGCCAGGTCGGGGGAACCGGGGAGCTGTTTTTT.

This clonotype was counted many times. The rearrangement uses TRBV7-2 and TRBJ2-5; D gene uncertain. The CDR3 totals 15 residues. From germline, CDR1 is SGHTA and CDR2 FQGNSA. Deletions cut 5 bases from V and 2 bases from J, with 15 bases between. Written as DNA, the CDR3 is TGTGCCAGCAGCCGACGGTGGCCAGGTCAAGAGACCCAGTACTTC. Amino acids: CASSRRWPGQETQYF. Combining the CDR3 with reference TRBV7-2 and TRBJ2-5 gives the whole variable domain GAGVSQSPSNKVTEKGKDVELRCDPISGHTALYWYRQSLGQGLEFLIYFQGNSAPDKSGLPSDRFSAERTGGSVSTLTIQRTQQEDSAVYLCASSRRWPGQETQYFGPGTRLLVL.

This clonotype has ten or more counts. The chain employs TRBV9 and TRBJ1-2; no firm D call. The CDR3 spans 13 residues. The V end was cut by 0 bases, the J end by 8 bases, with 11 bases between. CDR1 and CDR2 (germline): SGDLS, YYNGEE. The CDR3 DNA sequence: TGTGCCAGCAGCGTAGTTTCCGGCGGGGGCTACACCTTC. Protein product: CASSVVSGGGYTF.

The V call is TRBV7-9, the J call TRBJ1-4; 8 bases line up with TRBD1. The germline V gene has CDR1 SEHNR and CDR2 FQNEAQ (reference sequence). V dropped 5 bases and J dropped 8; count of bases not matched to a gene: 10. There are 15 residues in the CDR3. The DNA for the CDR3 is TGTGCCAGCAGCCGACCCGGGACAGGACTAGAAAAACTGTTTTTT. Translating gives CASSRPGTGLEKLFF.

This clonotype was counted many times. This chain's CDR3 is CASTMVRGPNEKLFF. The CDR3 DNA reads TGTGCCAGCACCATGGTGAGGGGCCCTAATGAAAAACTGTTTTTT. This chain links TRBV28 with TRBJ1-4; TRBD1 might be the D (5 bases). From germline, CDR1 is MDHEN and CDR2 SYDVKM. Trimming shortened V by 7 bases and J by 3 bases, and 15 bases separated the two germline ends. The CDR3 extends over 15 amino acids.

Many counts were recorded for this clonotype. The CDR3 here is CASSFSPRHPLEPQHF. The CDR3 DNA is TGTGCCAGCAGTTTTTCCCCCCGACACCCTCTGGAACCCCAGCATTTT. This sequence joins TRBV6-6 and TRBJ1-5; D uncertain. This CDR3 region has 16 residues. Germline CDR1 is MNHNY and CDR2 is SVGAGI (reference sequence). Deletions cut 4 bases from V and 10 bases from J, with 23 bases between.